These T cell receptor beta chains were read from a single sample in a study of T cell responses to AZD1222 COVID-19 vaccine. This table comes from immunoSEQ multiplex PCR, and its TCRdb copy is limited to in-frame clones, with some not included. The sample carries approximately 150,000 clones, approximately 93% recorded once. The sample in question was peripheral blood, obtained on day 0 of AZD1222 vaccination. These receptors were taken from an adult in good health. Each CDR3 is given with its conserved first and last residue. A D gene is named only where the DNA matches it firmly. The size entry is marked missing in some rows and otherwise reads once, few, many or a size class.

TRBD1	TRBJ1-2	TRBV7-2	NA	CASSLKQGVGNYGYTF	TGTGCCAGCAGCTTAAAACAGGGGGTTGGTAACTATGGCTACACCTTC
NA	TRBJ2-7	TRBV14	NA	CASSQSSGLKYF	TGTGCCAGCAGCCAAAGTTCCGGACTTAAGTACTTC
TRBD2	TRBJ2-3	TRBV11-3	NA	CASSGTSGVPDTQYF	TGTGCCAGCAGCGGGACTAGCGGGGTTCCAGATACGCAGTATTTT
NA	TRBJ1-5	TRBV28	NA	CASSPVPNNQPQHF	TGTGCCAGCAGTCCCGTTCCAAACAATCAGCCCCAGCATTTT
TRBD1	TRBJ1-2	TRBV10-3	NA	CAIRTGAGYGYTF	TGTGCCATCAGGACAGGGGCGGGCTATGGCTACACCTTC
TRBD1	TRBJ1-2	TRBV6-1	NA	CASSESGQIRSYGYTF	TGTGCCAGCAGTGAATCGGGACAGATCAGATCCTATGGCTACACCTTC
TRBD1	TRBJ1-5	TRBV10-3	NA	CAIGTPGTGGRGYSNQPQHF	TGTGCCATCGGAACCCCAGGGACAGGGGGAAGAGGCTATAGCAATCAGCCCCAGCATTTT
NA	TRBJ1-5	TRBV5-8	once	CASSPVGYSNQPQHF	TGTGCCAGCAGCCCAGTGGGTTATAGCAATCAGCCCCAGCATTTT
NA	TRBJ2-7	TRBV6-5	NA	CASSYSLQLRTGEQYF	TGTGCCAGCAGTTACTCTCTACAGTTAAGGACTGGAGAGCAGTACTTC
NA	TRBJ1-1	TRBV4-2	few	CASSRRGNTEAFF	TGTGCCAGCAGCCGGCGCGGGAACACTGAAGCTTTCTTT
NA	TRBJ1-6	TRBV24-1	NA	CATSDSGTANSPLHF	TGTGCCACCAGTGATTCCGGGACGGCAAATTCACCCCTCCACTTT
TRBD2	TRBJ2-3	TRBV5-1	NA	CASSWTSGGNTDTQYF	TGCGCCAGCAGCTGGACTAGCGGGGGGAACACAGATACGCAGTATTTT
TRBD2	TRBJ2-2	TRBV6-4	once	CASSDTRLAGHTGELFF	TGTGCCAGCAGTGACACCAGACTAGCGGGGCACACCGGGGAGCTGTTTTTT
NA	TRBJ1-2	TRBV3-1/TRBV3-2	NA	CASSQGALGYGYTF	TGTGCCAGCAGCCAAGGTGCACTTGGCTATGGCTACACCTTC
NA	TRBJ2-1	TRBV7-6	once	CASSSFMGGHNEQFF	TGTGCCAGCAGCTCATTCATGGGGGGCCATAATGAGCAGTTCTTC
TRBD2	TRBJ2-5	TRBV10-1	NA	CASSDPSGGREETQYF	TGCGCCAGCAGTGACCCTAGCGGGGGGCGAGAAGAGACCCAGTACTTC
NA	TRBJ1-1	TRBV18	NA	CASSPGQYTEAFF	TGTGCCAGCTCACCGGGACAATACACTGAAGCTTTCTTT
TRBD1	TRBJ1-5	TRBV19	NA	CASSRQGADQPQHF	TGTGCCAGTAGCAGACAGGGGGCTGATCAGCCCCAGCATTTT
TRBD1	TRBJ1-6	TRBV19	NA	CASSPRQGYNSPLHF	TGTGCCAGTAGTCCTCGACAGGGATATAATTCACCCCTCCACTTT
NA	TRBJ1-2	TRBV4-1	once	CASSQEIQGFQNYGYTF	TGCGCCAGCAGCCAAGAGATCCAGGGATTCCAAAACTATGGCTACACCTTC
NA	TRBJ2-7	TRBV30	NA	CAWSVRGSAYEQYF	TGTGCCTGGAGTGTAAGGGGATCAGCCTACGAGCAGTACTTC
TRBD1	TRBJ1-1	TRBV11-3	once	CASSLDGGTAEAFF	TGTGCCAGCAGCTTAGATGGCGGGACAGCAGAAGCTTTCTTT
NA	TRBJ1-3	TRBV7-7	NA	CASSLDRGNTIYF	TGTGCCAGCAGCTTAGATCGAGGAAACACCATATATTTT
TRBD1	TRBJ2-1	TRBV28	NA	CASSSMTVGTGWYNEQFF	TGTGCCAGCAGCTCAATGACCGTGGGGACAGGGTGGTACAATGAGCAGTTCTTC
NA	TRBJ1-1	TRBV5-4	NA	CASSLAGNMNTEAFF	TGTGCCAGCAGCTTGGCAGGGAACATGAACACTGAAGCTTTCTTT
NA	TRBJ1-1	TRBV4-1	NA	CASSQTFQGPSTEAFF	TGCGCCAGCAGCCAAACTTTCCAGGGGCCGAGCACTGAAGCTTTCTTT
TRBD1	TRBJ1-4	TRBV6-6	NA	CASSYSGTANEKLFF	TGTGCCAGCAGTTACTCAGGGACAGCTAATGAAAAACTGTTTTTT
NA	TRBJ1-6	TRBV4-3	NA	CASSQEAQGGNSPLHF	TGCGCCAGCAGCCAAGAGGCCCAAGGCGGTAATTCACCCCTCCACTTT
NA	TRBJ2-5	TRBV6-5	NA	CASRNRETQYF	TGTGCCAGCAGAAATCGAGAGACCCAGTACTTC
NA	TRBJ1-1	TRBV30	NA	CAWNLEKGAEAFF	TGTGCCTGGAATTTGGAGAAAGGGGCTGAAGCTTTCTTT
TRBD2	TRBJ2-7	TRBV20-1	NA	CSASTSGGFFQYF	TGCAGTGCAAGTACTAGCGGGGGGTTTTTTCAGTACTTC
NA	TRBJ1-1	TRBV30	NA	CACSGVRGTEAFF	TGTGCCTGTTCAGGGGTAAGGGGCACTGAAGCTTTCTTT
NA	TRBJ1-2	TRBV28	NA	CASSMGDRPYLTF	TGTGCCAGCAGCATGGGAGACAGGCCTTATCTCACCTTC
TRBD1	TRBJ1-3	TRBV9	NA	CASSVAVGQMNSGNTIYF	TGTGCCAGCAGCGTAGCTGTGGGACAGATGAACTCTGGAAACACCATATATTTT
NA	TRBJ1-4	TRBV3-1/TRBV3-2	NA	CASSLWTESNEKLFF	TGTGCCAGCAGTCTTTGGACGGAATCAAATGAAAAACTGTTTTTT
NA	TRBJ2-3	TRBV7-3	NA	CASSLISGAAVTQYF	TGTGCCAGCAGCTTAATATCAGGGGCGGCCGTCACGCAGTATTTT
NA	TRBJ1-5	TRBV19	NA	CASSTGAQPQHF	TGTGCCAGTAGTACAGGGGCCCAGCCCCAGCATTTT
NA	TRBJ2-7	TRBV6-1	once	CASSDRENSEQYF	TGTGCCAGCAGTGACAGAGAAAATTCCGAGCAGTACTTC
NA	TRBJ1-5	TRBV4-2	once	CASSQDPSGRPNQPQHF	TGTGCCAGCAGCCAAGATCCATCGGGCCGGCCTAATCAGCCCCAGCATTTT
TRBD1	TRBJ1-2	TRBV5-8	NA	CASSLPKRQGYGYTF	TGTGCCAGCAGCTTGCCAAAAAGACAGGGCTATGGCTACACCTTC
NA	TRBJ1-4	TRBV5-1	NA	CASSLVRRAENEKLFF	TGCGCCAGCAGCTTGGTACGCAGGGCCGAAAATGAAAAACTGTTTTTT
NA	TRBJ1-6	TRBV5-6	NA	CASSRWGGYNSPLHF	TGTGCCAGCAGCCGCTGGGGGGGTTATAATTCACCCCTCCACTTT
NA	TRBJ2-1	TRBV10-2	NA	CASSEEEGPFF	TGCGCCAGCAGTGAGGAGGAGGGTCCGTTCTTC
NA	TRBJ2-1	TRBV10-1	NA	CASSESPSSYNEQFF	TGCGCCAGCAGTGAAAGTCCATCCTCCTACAATGAGCAGTTCTTC
NA	TRBJ1-2	TRBV29-1	NA	CSVAHVPSYGYTF	TGCAGCGTTGCCCATGTTCCGAGCTATGGCTACACCTTC
NA	TRBJ2-7	TRBV21-1	NA	CASTEGSHEQYF	TGTGCCAGCACGGAGGGGAGCCACGAGCAGTACTTC
TRBD1	TRBJ1-6	TRBV10-3	NA	CAIRGTGAYSPLHF	TGTGCCATCAGAGGGACAGGGGCGTACTCACCCCTCCACTTT
TRBD1	TRBJ2-7	TRBV29-1	NA	CSVEGGTGGSYEQYF	TGCAGCGTTGAAGGAGGGACAGGGGGTTCCTACGAGCAGTACTTC
NA	TRBJ1-3	TRBV3-1/TRBV3-2	once	CASSQGPGNTIYF	TGTGCCAGCAGCCAAGGCCCCGGAAACACCATATATTTT
NA	TRBJ2-2	TRBV11-1	NA	CASSFGYTGELFF	TGTGCCAGCAGCTTCGGGTACACCGGGGAGCTGTTTTTT
NA	TRBJ1-3	TRBV21-1	NA	CASSKGQHSGNTIYF	TGTGCCAGCAGCAAAGGCCAGCACTCTGGAAACACCATATATTTT
NA	TRBJ2-1	TRBV6-1	NA	CASSDGWGEQFF	TGTGCCAGCAGTGACGGATGGGGTGAGCAGTTCTTC
TRBD1	TRBJ1-1	TRBV5-1	NA	CASSYRGQGFGVNTEAFF	TGCGCCAGCAGCTACAGGGGACAGGGGTTTGGGGTGAACACTGAAGCTTTCTTT
NA	TRBJ2-7	TRBV30	NA	CAWGSRGRLYEQYF	TGTGCCTGGGGGAGCCGGGGCCGCCTCTACGAGCAGTACTTC
TRBD1	TRBJ1-5	TRBV9	NA	CASSVGQGLGQPQHF	TGTGCCAGCAGCGTAGGACAGGGGCTGGGTCAGCCCCAGCATTTT